This T cell receptor beta chain appears in the sequencing data of a study of blood T cells in healthy people across ages. A second roughly 6 to 12 cycle PCR used barcoded and J-beta primers. One entry per CDR3 protein results from TCRdb running MiXCR on the 5' RACE reads. The sample lists around 690,000 distinct CDR3 sequences, 58% occurring once. Germline assignment: CDR1 SNHLY and CDR2 FYNNEI. The ends were cut back, 8 bases at V and 6 bases at J, with 17 bases in the middle. The length of the CDR3 is 13 residues. The TCR originated in a man aged 55 to 70 in good health. The chain is built from TRBV2 and TRBJ2-7; maybe TRBD2 (6 bases). Sequencing was done on a sample of blood. The DNA for the CDR3 is TGTGCCAGCTGCCCGGGGACTCCCCCCGAGCAGTACTTC. It encodes CASCPGTPPEQYF.